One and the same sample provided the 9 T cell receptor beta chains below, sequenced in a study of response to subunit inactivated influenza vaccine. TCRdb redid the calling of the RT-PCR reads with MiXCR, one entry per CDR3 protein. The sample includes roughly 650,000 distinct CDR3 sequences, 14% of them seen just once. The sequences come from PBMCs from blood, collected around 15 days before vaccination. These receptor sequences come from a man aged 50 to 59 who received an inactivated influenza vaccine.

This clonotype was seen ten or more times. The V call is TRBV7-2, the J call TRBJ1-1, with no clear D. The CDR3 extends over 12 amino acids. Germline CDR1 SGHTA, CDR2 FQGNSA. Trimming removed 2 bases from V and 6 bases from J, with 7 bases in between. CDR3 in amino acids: CASSLRGSEAFF. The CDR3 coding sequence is TGTGCCAGCAGCTTACGTGGGTCTGAAGCTTTCTTT.

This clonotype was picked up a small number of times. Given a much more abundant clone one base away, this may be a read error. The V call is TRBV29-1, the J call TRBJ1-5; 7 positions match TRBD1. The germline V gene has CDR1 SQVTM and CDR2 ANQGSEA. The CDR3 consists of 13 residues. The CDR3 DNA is TGCAACGTTGGTTTCGGAGGGGGCCAGCCCCAGCATTTT. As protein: CNVGFGGGQPQHF.

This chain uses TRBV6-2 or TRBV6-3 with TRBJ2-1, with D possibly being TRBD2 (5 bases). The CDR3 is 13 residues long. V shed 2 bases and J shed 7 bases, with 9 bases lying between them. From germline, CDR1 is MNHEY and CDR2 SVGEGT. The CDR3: CASSYPGSNEQFF. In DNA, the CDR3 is TGTGCCAGCAGTTACCCGGGATCGAATGAGCAGTTCTTC.

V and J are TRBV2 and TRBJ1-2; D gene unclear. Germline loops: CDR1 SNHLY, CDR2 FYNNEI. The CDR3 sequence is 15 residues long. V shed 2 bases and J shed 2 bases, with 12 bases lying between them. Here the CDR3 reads CASSELPKSNYGYTF. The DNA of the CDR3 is TGTGCCAGCAGTGAACTCCCAAAATCCAACTATGGCTACACCTTC. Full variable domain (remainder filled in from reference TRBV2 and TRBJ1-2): EPEVTQTPSHQVTQMGQEVILRCVPISNHLYFYWYRQILGQKVEFLVSFYNNEISEKSEIFDDQFSVERPDGSNFTLKIRSTKLEDSAMYFCASSELPKSNYGYTFGSGTRLTVV.

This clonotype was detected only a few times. CDR3 DNA: TGCGCCAGCAGCCAAGATCGACGATTGGGAGACACCTACGAGCAGTACTTC. This codes for CASSQDRRLGDTYEQYF. V and J are TRBV4-3 and TRBJ2-7; TRBD2 might be the D (5 bases). Germline V gene sequence: CDR1 LGHNA, CDR2 YSLEER. The CDR3 length is 17 residues. Trimming shortened V by 0 bases and J by 2 bases, and 17 bases separated the two germline ends.

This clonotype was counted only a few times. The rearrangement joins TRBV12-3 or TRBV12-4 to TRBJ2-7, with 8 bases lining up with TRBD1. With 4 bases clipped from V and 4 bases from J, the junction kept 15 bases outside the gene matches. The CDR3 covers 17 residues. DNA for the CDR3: TGTGCCAGCAGTTCGCAGGGACAGGTACCGTTCCATTACGAGCAGTACTTC. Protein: CASSSQGQVPFHYEQYF.

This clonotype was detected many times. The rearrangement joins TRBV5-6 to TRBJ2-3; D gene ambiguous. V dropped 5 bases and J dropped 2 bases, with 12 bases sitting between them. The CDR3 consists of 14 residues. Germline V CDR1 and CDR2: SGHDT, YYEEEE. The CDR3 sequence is CASRTWANTDTQYF. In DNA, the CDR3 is TGTGCCAGCAGAACCTGGGCGAACACAGATACGCAGTATTTT.

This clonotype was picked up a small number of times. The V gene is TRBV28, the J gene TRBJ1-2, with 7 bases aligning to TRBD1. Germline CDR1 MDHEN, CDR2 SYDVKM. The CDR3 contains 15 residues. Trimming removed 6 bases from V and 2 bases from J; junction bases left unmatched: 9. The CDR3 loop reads CASRRQGRANYGYTF. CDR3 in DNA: TGTGCCAGCAGACGACAGGGCCGGGCCAACTATGGCTACACCTTC.

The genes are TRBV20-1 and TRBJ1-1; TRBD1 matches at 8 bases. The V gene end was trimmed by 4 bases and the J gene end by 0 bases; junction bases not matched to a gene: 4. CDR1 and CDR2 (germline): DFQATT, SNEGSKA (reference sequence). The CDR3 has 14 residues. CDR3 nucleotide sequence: TGCAGTGCTACCCTACAGGGGGTGAACACTGAAGCTTTCTTT. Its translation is CSATLQGVNTEAFF.